This T cell receptor (beta chain) stems from a study of control samples from healthy donors and cancer patients. Libraries were prepared by immunoSEQ multiplex PCR; TCRdb keeps only in-frame clonotypes and omits some of them. The profile shows about 140,000 clones, 85% to 95% of them singletons. This CDR3 has 13 amino acids. Germline V gene data show CDR1 as MNHEY and CDR2 as SMNVEV (reference sequence). Trimming stripped 3 bases from V and 4 bases from J, with 9 bases between. This clonotype originated in a man aged 40-49 years in good health. Sequences were obtained from blood. The rearrangement uses TRBV27 and TRBJ1-1, with D possibly being TRBD1 (6 bases). The CDR3 here is CASSFGRGTEAFF. The DNA of the CDR3 is TGTGCCAGCAGTTTTGGCAGGGGCACTGAAGCTTTCTTT.